This T cell receptor (beta chain) was documented in a study of graft-versus-host responses after intestinal transplantation. Across the study: Recipients received multivisceral, liver-intestinal, or isolated intestinal transplants. Induction with anti-thymocyte globulin, then tacrolimus and steroids for about 3 years, was given to all recipients.

Profiling relied on immunoSEQ multiplex PCR, and the TCRdb table lists in-frame clones only, not all of them. Among around 1,800 clones listed, approximately 87% were seen once. The V gene's germline CDR1 is SGDLS and CDR2 YYNGEE. V was trimmed by 3 bases and J by 5 bases, leaving 17 bases between them. This CDR3 comprises 16 residues. Grafts had their tissue processed, releasing intraepithelial and lamina propria lymphocytes. This chain uses TRBV9 with TRBJ2-2, with TRBD2 as a possible D gene (5 bases). Material: ileum tissue, obtained 12 days after intestinal transplant. The receptor was isolated from a human patient who received an intestinal transplant, so some T cells may come from the graft donor. CDR3 residues: CASSASSGDLTGELFF. In DNA, the CDR3 is TGTGCCAGCAGCGCCTCCTCCGGGGATCTTACCGGGGAGCTGTTTTTT.